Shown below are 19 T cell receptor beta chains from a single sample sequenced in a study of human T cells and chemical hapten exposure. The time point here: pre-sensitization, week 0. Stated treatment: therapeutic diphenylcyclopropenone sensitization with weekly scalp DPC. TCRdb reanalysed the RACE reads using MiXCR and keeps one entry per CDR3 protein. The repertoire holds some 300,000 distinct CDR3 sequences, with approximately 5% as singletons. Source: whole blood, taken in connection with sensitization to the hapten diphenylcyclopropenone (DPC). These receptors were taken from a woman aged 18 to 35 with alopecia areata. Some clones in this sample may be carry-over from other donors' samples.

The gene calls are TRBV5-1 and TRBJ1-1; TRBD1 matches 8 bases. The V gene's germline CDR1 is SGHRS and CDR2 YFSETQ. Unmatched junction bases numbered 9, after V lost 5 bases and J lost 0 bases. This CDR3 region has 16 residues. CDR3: CASRLGQGALNTEAFF. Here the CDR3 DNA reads TGCGCCAGCAGACTAGGTCAGGGGGCCCTGAACACTGAAGCTTTCTTT.

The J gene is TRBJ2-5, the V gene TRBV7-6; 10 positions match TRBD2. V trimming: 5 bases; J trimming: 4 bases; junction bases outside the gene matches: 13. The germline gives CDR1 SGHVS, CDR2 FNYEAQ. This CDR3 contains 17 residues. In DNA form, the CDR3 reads TGTGCCAGCAGCCTGGGTAGCGGGGGGCTTATCCCAGAGACCCAGTACTTC. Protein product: CASSLGSGGLIPETQYF.

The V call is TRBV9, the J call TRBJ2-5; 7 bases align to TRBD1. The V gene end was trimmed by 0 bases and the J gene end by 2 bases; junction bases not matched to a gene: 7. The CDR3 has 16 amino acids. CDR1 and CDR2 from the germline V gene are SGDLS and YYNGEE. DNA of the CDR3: TGTGCCAGCAGCGTAGAGGTGACAGGGAGACAAGAGACCCAGTACTTC. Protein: CASSVEVTGRQETQYF.

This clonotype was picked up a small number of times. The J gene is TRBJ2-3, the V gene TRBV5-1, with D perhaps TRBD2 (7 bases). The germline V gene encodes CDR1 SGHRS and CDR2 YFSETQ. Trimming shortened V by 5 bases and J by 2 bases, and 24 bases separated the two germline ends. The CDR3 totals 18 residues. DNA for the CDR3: TGCGCCAGCAGTCTTATGAGTGGGGGGGCCCGAAACACAGATACGCAGTATTTT. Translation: CASSLMSGGARNTDTQYF. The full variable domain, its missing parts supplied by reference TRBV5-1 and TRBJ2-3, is KAGVTQTPRYLIKTRGQQVTLSCSPISGHRSVSWYQQTPGQGLQFLFEYFSETQRNKGNFPGRFSGRQFSNSRSEMNVSTLELGDSALYLCASSLMSGGARNTDTQYFGPGTRLTVL.

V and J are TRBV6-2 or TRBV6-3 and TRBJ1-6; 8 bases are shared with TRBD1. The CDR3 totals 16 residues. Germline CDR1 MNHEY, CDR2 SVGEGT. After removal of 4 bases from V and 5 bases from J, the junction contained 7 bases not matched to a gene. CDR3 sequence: CASSWDRKKDNSPLHF. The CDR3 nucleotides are TGTGCCAGCAGTTGGGACAGGAAGAAAGATAATTCACCCCTCCACTTT.

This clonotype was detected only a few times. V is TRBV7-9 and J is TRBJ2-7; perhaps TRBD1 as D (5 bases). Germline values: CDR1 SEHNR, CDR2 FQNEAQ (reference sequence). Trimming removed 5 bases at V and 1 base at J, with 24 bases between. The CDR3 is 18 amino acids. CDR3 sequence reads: CASSPRGPDRVESYEQYF. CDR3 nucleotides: TGTGCCAGCAGCCCTAGGGGTCCCGACAGAGTGGAATCCTACGAGCAGTACTTC.

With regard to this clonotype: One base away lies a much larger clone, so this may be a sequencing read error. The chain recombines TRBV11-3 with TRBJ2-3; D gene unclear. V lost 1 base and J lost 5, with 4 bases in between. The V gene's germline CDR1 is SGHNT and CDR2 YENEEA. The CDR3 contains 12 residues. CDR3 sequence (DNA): TGTGCCAGCAGCTTAGGGAGAGATACGCAGTATTTT. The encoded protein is CASSLGRDTQYF.

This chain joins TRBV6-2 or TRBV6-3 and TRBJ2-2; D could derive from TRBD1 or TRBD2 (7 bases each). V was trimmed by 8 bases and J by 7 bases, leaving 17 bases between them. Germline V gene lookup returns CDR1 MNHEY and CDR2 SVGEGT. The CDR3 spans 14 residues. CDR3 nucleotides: TGTGCCAGCCTCAGGGGGGGCCCCGGCGGGGAGCTGTTTTTT. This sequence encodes CASLRGGPGGELFF.

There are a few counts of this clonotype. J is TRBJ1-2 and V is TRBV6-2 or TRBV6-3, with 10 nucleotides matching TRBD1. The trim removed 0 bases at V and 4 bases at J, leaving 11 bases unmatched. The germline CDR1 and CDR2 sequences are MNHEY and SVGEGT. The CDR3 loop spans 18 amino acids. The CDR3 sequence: CASSYSAYGTGAFYGYTF. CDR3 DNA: TGTGCCAGCAGTTACTCAGCGTACGGGACAGGGGCCTTCTATGGCTACACCTTC.

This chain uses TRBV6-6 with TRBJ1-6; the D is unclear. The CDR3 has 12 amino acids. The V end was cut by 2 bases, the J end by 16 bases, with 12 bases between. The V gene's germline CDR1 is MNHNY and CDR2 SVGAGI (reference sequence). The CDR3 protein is CASSYLNGKLHF. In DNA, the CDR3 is TGTGCCAGCAGTTACCTGAACGGGAAACTCCACTTT.

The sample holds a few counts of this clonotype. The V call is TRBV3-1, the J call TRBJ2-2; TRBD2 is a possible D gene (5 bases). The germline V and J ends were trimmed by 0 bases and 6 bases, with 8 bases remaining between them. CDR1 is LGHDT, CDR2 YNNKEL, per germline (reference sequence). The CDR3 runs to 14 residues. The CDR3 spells CASSQDGESGELFF. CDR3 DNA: TGTGCCAGCAGCCAAGATGGGGAGTCCGGGGAGCTGTTTTTT.

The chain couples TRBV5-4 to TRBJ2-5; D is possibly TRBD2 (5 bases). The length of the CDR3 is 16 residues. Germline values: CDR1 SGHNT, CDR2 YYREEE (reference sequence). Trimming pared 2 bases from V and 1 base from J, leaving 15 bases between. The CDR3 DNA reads TGTGCCAGCAGCTTCATGGTAGGAAGCGGCCAAGAGACCCAGTACTTC. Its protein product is CASSFMVGSGQETQYF.

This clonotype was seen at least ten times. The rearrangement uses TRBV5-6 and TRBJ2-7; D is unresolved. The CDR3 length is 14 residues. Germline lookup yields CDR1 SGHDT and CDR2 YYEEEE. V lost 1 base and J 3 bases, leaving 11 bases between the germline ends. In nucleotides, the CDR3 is TGTGCCAGCAGCTTGTTCGGAAGGGTCTACGAGCAGTACTTC. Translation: CASSLFGRVYEQYF.

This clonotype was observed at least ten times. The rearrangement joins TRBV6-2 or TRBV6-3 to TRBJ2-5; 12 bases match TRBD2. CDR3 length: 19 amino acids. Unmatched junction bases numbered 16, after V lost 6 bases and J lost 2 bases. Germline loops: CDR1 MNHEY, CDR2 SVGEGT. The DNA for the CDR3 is TGTGCCAGCAGCCAATCCCTTTCGAAGACTAGCGGGGGTCAAGAGACCCAGTACTTC. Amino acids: CASSQSLSKTSGGQETQYF.

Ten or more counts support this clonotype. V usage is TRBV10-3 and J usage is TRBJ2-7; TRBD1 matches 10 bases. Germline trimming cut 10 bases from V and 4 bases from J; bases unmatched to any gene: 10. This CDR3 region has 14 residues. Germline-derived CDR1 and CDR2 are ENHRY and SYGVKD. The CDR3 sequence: CATVPDRGLYEQYF. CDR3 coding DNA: TGTGCCACTGTTCCAGACAGGGGGCTTTACGAGCAGTACTTC.

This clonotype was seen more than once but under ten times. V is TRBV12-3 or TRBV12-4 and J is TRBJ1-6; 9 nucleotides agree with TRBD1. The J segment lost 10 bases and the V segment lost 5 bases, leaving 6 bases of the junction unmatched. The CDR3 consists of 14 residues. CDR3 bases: TGTGCCAGCAGTGCCGGGACAGGGACCTCACCCCTCCACTTT. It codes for CASSAGTGTSPLHF.

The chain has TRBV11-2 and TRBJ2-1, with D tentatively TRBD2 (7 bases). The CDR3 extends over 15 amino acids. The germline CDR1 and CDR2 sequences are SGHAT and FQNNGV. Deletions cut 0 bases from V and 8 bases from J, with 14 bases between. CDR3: CASSLEYREGDEQFF. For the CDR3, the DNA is TGTGCCAGCAGCTTAGAATACAGGGAGGGTGATGAGCAGTTCTTC.

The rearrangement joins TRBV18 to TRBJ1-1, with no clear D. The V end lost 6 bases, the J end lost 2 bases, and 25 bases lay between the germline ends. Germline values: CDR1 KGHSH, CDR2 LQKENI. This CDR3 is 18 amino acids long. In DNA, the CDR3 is TGTGCCAGCTCCATATTTGGCCGGGGTGGCAGTGTTAACACTGAAGCTTTCTTT. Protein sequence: CASSIFGRGGSVNTEAFF. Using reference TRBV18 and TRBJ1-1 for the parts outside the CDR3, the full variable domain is NAGVMQNPRHLVRRRGQEARLRCSPMKGHSHVYWYRQLPEEGLKFMVYLQKENIIDESGMPKERFSAEFPKEGPSILRIQQVVRGDSAAYFCASSIFGRGGSVNTEAFFGQGTRLTVV.

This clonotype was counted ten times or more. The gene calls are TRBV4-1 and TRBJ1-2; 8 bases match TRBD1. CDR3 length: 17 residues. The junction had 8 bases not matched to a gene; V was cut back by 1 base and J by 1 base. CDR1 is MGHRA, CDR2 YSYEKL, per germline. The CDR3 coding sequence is TGCGCCAGCAGCCAAGCCCGGACAGGGACCATTAACTATGGCTACACCTTC. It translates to CASSQARTGTINYGYTF.